The clone carrying this T cell receptor beta chain has a count of ten or more. The source of the sample is a study of blood T cells in healthy people across ages. CDR3 length: 15 residues. V shed 1 base and J shed 0 bases, with 10 bases lying between them. Looked up from germline, CDR1 is MNHNS and CDR2 is SASEGT. A second about 7 to 11 cycle PCR used barcoded and J-beta primers. A 12-random-nucleotide template-switch adaptor tagged each cDNA molecule. TCRdb reanalysed the 5' RACE reads using MiXCR and keeps one entry per CDR3 protein. Among more than 900,000 distinct CDR3 sequences, roughly 29% were seen once, and the ten largest hold about 10%. These data also formed part of another study, on T cells of mothers and their children. Per that study: Each child gave a few million TCR beta CDR3 reads (each mother, over 9.5 million). No T cell clones of persistent microchimeric origin were detected.

The V gene is TRBV6-1, the J gene TRBJ2-7; D perhaps matches TRBD1 (5 bases). This sequence was found in a woman in her thirties or forties in good health. Sequencing input: blood. Here the CDR3 reads CASSEGTRSSYEQYF. The CDR3 DNA reads TGTGCCAGCAGTGAAGGGACAAGAAGCTCCTACGAGCAGTACTTC.